This T cell receptor (beta chain) was found in a study of cytomegalovirus exposure and HLA in healthy donors. The CDR3 totals 18 residues. As to this clone: The antigen remains undetermined.

Each of the donors was a healthy bone marrow donor. Sampled while nominally healthy, donors likely had unrecorded immune exposures. The study's findings and limits: A few chains tied to CMV proved CMV antigen-specific in vitro. Later analysis demonstrated an association between a missense DCLRE1C variant and TCR beta V- and J-gene trimming.

It was with 60 Vbeta and 13 Jbeta primers that the PCR ran. TCRdb's table, derived via immunoSEQ multiplex PCR, lists solely in-frame clones and lacks some. In the table there are about 84,000 clones, less than 80% of which are singletons. The J gene is TRBJ2-7, the V gene TRBV21-1; the table names TRBD1, a call not compared with the DNA. TRBV21-1 is a pseudogene segment. Sequencing was done on a sample of PBMCs. The source of this sequence is a woman between 40 and 50 years old in good health and CMV-seropositive. CDR3 nucleotide sequence: TGTGCCAGCAGCAAATCGGTCCCGACAGATAAAATCTCCTACGAGCAGTACTTC. Translated: CASSKSVPTDKISYEQYF.